This TCR beta chain is from a study of blood T cell repertoires in COVID-19. The overall study: The samples span acute and convalescent COVID-19 from the United States, Italy and Spain.

In the original processing: Estimation of nucleated cell counts was performed using reference gene primer amplification. Some clones are missing from TCRdb's copy, which holds only in-frame ones; the method was immunoSEQ multiplex PCR. For V, J and clone size, that table is used; D and trimming come from the DNA. The sample consists of more than 80,000 clones, 80% to 90% of them appearing once. This TCR came from a man older than 75 with acute or convalescent COVID-19. Sequences were obtained from peripheral blood.

The CDR3 nucleotides are TGCGCCAGCAAGTCGGCCAGCGGGGGGCTCACAGATACGCAGTATTTT. Translation gives CASKSASGGLTDTQYF. The V gene is TRBV5-1, the J gene TRBJ2-3; 9 bases match TRBD2. This CDR3 region has 16 residues. V lost 6 bases, J lost 2 bases, and 10 bases stayed unmatched. Germline V CDR1 and CDR2: SGHRS, YFSETQ. The whole variable domain, remainder taken from reference TRBV5-1 and TRBJ2-3, is KAGVTQTPRYLIKTRGQQVTLSCSPISGHRSVSWYQQTPGQGLQFLFEYFSETQRNKGNFPGRFSGRQFSNSRSEMNVSTLELGDSALYLCASKSASGGLTDTQYFGPGTRLTVL.